The T cell receptor beta chain described here comes from a study of cytomegalovirus exposure and HLA in healthy donors. Findings of the study overall: Association of a missense DCLRE1C variant with TCR beta V- and J-gene trimming was reported in a later analysis. A later analysis showed that HLA-associated TCR beta chains had undergone more clonal expansion than equally common others. Most TCR beta V segments were productive about 90% or about 30% of the time in an earlier analysis. In a later analysis, an Asian-associated ancestry cluster reportedly showed fewer N-insertions than the roughly 710-donor mean.

The PCR had 60 Vbeta and 13 Jbeta primers. The table came from immunoSEQ multiplex PCR; TCRdb's copy has only in-frame clones and leaves some out. Seen here are some 110,000 clones, about four fifths observed once, and the top ten hold about 13%. For this clone: Its antigen is undetermined.

J gave up 3 bases and V 6 bases, and 4 bases lay outside the gene matches. This CDR3 region has 14 residues. Per the germline V gene, CDR1 is KGHSH and CDR2 is LQKENI. Sequenced: PBMCs. J is TRBJ2-7 and V is TRBV18; 11 bases are shared with TRBD2. The sequence derives from a woman aged 60 to 75 in good health and CMV-seropositive. CDR3 sequence (DNA): TGTGCCAGCTCCGCGACTAGCGGGATCTACGAGCAGTACTTC. As protein: CASSATSGIYEQYF.